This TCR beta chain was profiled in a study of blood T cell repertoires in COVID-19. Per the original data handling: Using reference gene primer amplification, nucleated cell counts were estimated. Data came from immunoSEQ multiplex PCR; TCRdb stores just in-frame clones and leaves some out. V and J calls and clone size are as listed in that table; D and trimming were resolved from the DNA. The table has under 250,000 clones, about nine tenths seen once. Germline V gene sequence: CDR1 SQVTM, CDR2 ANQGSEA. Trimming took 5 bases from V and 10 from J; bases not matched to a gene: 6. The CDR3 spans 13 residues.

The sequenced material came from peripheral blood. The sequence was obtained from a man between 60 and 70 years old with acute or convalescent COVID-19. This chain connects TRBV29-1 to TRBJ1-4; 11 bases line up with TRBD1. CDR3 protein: CSVTGQGAGKLFF. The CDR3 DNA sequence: TGCAGCGTTACCGGACAGGGGGCGGGAAAACTGTTTTTT.